These 25 T cell receptor beta chains were sequenced from one sample in a study of T cells in Graves' hyperthyroidism and ophthalmopathy. Amplified TCR beta CDR3 regions came from RNA transcripts. The HTBI set primed first-round TCR CDR3 RT-PCR. TCRdb reprocessed the multiplex PCR reads via MiXCR and lists one record per CDR3 protein. The sample holds about 590,000 distinct CDR3 sequences, approximately 14% seen once. The sample was blood. These receptor sequences come from a woman aged 25 to 45 with Graves' hyperthyroidism.

This clonotype showed up many times. This chain joins TRBV2 and TRBJ2-3, with 8 bases matching TRBD1. The CDR3 has 13 residues. V gave up 8 bases and J gave up 9 bases; unmatched junction bases: 10. CDR1 is SNHLY and CDR2 is FYNNEI in the germline V gene. The CDR3 region has the DNA TGTGCCAGCGAAGGAGACAGGGGAGGCACGCAGTATTTT. Residues: CASEGDRGGTQYF.

This clonotype was recorded at least ten times. The rearrangement links TRBV20-1 to TRBJ2-7; D gene unclear. The germline gives CDR1 DFQATT, CDR2 SNEGSKA (reference sequence). CDR3 size: 11 residues. V was cut by 5 bases and J by 4 bases, with 9 bases left in between. CDR3 loop: CSAAQAYEQYF. The CDR3 coding sequence is TGCAGTGCTGCTCAGGCTTACGAGCAGTACTTC.

This clonotype was picked up many times. The rearrangement joins TRBV6-1 to TRBJ2-4, with 11 bases lining up with TRBD2. V was clipped by 0 bases and J by 10 bases; unmatched bases: 8. Per the germline V gene, CDR1 is MNHNS and CDR2 is SASEGT. This CDR3 region has 16 residues. This chain's CDR3 is CASSEAPTSGIRIQYF. In DNA form, the CDR3 reads TGTGCCAGCAGTGAAGCGCCGACTAGCGGGATTCGGATTCAGTACTTC.

This clonotype was counted at least ten times. The chain uses TRBV28 and TRBJ2-2; perhaps TRBD2 as D (6 bases). Germline loops: CDR1 MDHEN, CDR2 SYDVKM. This CDR3 is 15 amino acids long. Trimming removed 4 bases at V and 6 bases at J, with 15 bases between. DNA for the CDR3: TGTGCCAGCAGTTCGGGAGCGAGCAGGTCCGGGGAGCTGTTTTTT. It translates to CASSSGASRSGELFF.

This clonotype was counted only a few times. CDR3 in amino acids: CASSYLNKDTEAFF. In DNA, the CDR3 is TGCGCCAGCAGCTATCTTAACAAGGACACTGAAGCTTTCTTT. V usage is TRBV10-2 and J usage is TRBJ1-1; no firm D call. The CDR3 spans 14 residues. The V end lost 6 bases, the J end lost 3 bases, and 14 bases lay between the germline ends. Per the germline V gene, CDR1 is WSHSY and CDR2 is SAAADI.

Only a few counts were recorded for this clonotype. The CDR3 sequence is CASRTHNDYEQYF. CDR3 coding DNA: TGTGCCAGCAGGACACACAATGACTACGAGCAGTACTTC. The chain uses TRBV6-1 and TRBJ2-7; D remains unclear. Looked up from germline, CDR1 is MNHNS and CDR2 is SASEGT. V was shortened by 6 bases and J by 3 bases, with 12 bases between the two germline ends. This CDR3 contains 13 residues.

This clonotype was detected ten times or more. The V gene is TRBV12-5, the J gene TRBJ2-3; a possible D gene is TRBD2 (6 bases). Trimming took off 8 bases at V and 4 bases at J, with 16 bases between the two ends. The CDR3 consists of 14 residues. Looked up from germline, CDR1 is LGHNT and CDR2 is FRNRAP. CDR3 protein: CASRDGSLSDTQYF. The CDR3 nucleotides are TGTGCTAGTCGGGACGGGAGCTTGTCAGATACGCAGTATTTT.

The chain links TRBV11-2 to TRBJ1-2, with TRBD1 identical over 8 bases. The V gene's germline CDR1 is SGHAT and CDR2 FQNNGV. V was clipped by 4 bases and J by 8 bases; unmatched bases: 12. The CDR3 sequence is 15 residues long. CDR3 in DNA: TGTGCCAGCAGCTCCCCGCGTGACAGGGGAGGAGGCTACACCTTC. Translating it yields CASSSPRDRGGGYTF.

This clonotype occurred many times. In nucleotides, the CDR3 is TGTGCCAGCAGCCAAGACTCAGGGGGCAGGTACGAGCAGTACTTC. Protein product: CASSQDSGGRYEQYF. The chain links TRBV3-1 to TRBJ2-7, with 8 nucleotides matching TRBD1. CDR1 and CDR2 (germline): LGHDT, YNNKEL (reference sequence). Trimming took 0 bases from V and 4 from J; bases not matched to a gene: 5. The CDR3 runs to 15 residues.

In this sample, this clonotype turned up many times. This chain links TRBV27 with TRBJ2-1; TRBD2 matches 8 bases. CDR1 and CDR2 from the germline V gene are MNHEY and SMNVEV (reference sequence). The CDR3 sequence is 15 residues long. V shed 7 bases, J shed 6 bases, and the junction held 11 bases outside the gene matches. CDR3 residues: CASILKREIGNEQFF. In DNA, the CDR3 is TGTGCCAGCATACTCAAGCGGGAGATTGGCAATGAGCAGTTCTTC.

This clonotype was counted ten times or more. The chain links TRBV20-1 to TRBJ2-3, with D possibly matching TRBD1 (6 bases). Germline CDR1 reads DFQATT; CDR2 reads SNEGSKA (reference sequence). CDR3 length equals 14 residues. The ends were cut back, 5 bases at V and 4 bases at J, with 16 bases in the middle. CDR3 DNA: TGCAGTGCTGAACTAGGACAGCAGGCAGATACGCAGTATTTT. It encodes CSAELGQQADTQYF.

This chain joins TRBV6-1 and TRBJ1-2; 9 positions match TRBD1. The V segment lost 1 base and the J segment 2 bases; nucleotides outside the gene matches: 17. CDR1 is MNHNS and CDR2 is SASEGT in the germline V gene. The CDR3 sequence is 20 residues long. Here the CDR3 DNA reads TGTGCCAGCAGTGAAGGTGGACCAAGACAGGGGGTAGGGAAAAACTATGGCTACACCTTC. This translates into CASSEGGPRQGVGKNYGYTF.

Regarding this clonotype: An end of the junction does not agree with germline; a read error may underlie this. V gene TRBV5-1 combines with J gene TRBJ2-1; 9 nucleotides match TRBD1. This CDR3 spans 17 amino acids. CDR1 is SGHRS and CDR2 is YFSETQ in the germline V gene. The CDR3 reads CASSPPRGQGPYNEQFF. The CDR3 DNA is TGTGCCAGCAGCCCCCCAAGAGGACAGGGGCCCTACAATGAGCAGTTCTTC.

This clonotype was seen ten or more times. V is TRBV7-2 and J is TRBJ2-7; 7 bases are a match to TRBD2. The J segment lost 5 bases and the V segment lost 5 bases, leaving 9 bases of the junction unmatched. This CDR3 is 14 amino acids long. The V gene's germline CDR1 is SGHTA and CDR2 FQGNSA. Here the CDR3 DNA reads TGTGCCAGCAGCCCCAGGCGCGGGAGTCACGAGCAGTACTTC. Its translation is CASSPRRGSHEQYF. The whole variable domain, filled in from reference TRBV7-2 and TRBJ2-7, reads GAGVSQSPSNKVTEKGKDVELRCDPISGHTALYWYRQSLGQGLEFLIYFQGNSAPDKSGLPSDRFSAERTGGSVSTLTIQRTQQEDSAVYLCASSPRRGSHEQYFGPGTRLTVT.

Details on this clonotype: This may arise from a read error, as a much more abundant clone is one base away. The chain is built from TRBV10-3 and TRBJ1-2, with D perhaps matching TRBD1 (6 bases). CDR3 length: 17 amino acids. Germline assignment: CDR1 ENHRY and CDR2 SYGVKD. The CDR3 coding sequence is TGTGCCATCAGTGAGTCAATGCCCCCCGCAGGGGACTATGGCTACATCTTC. It is translated as CAISESMPPAGDYGYIF.

The table lists this clonotype with many counts. V is TRBV6-8 and J is TRBJ2-7, with D uncertain. Germline values: CDR1 MNHGY, CDR2 SAAAGT. V lost 5 bases and J 1 base, leaving 12 bases between the germline ends. The CDR3 spans 14 residues. The CDR3 is CASSTVIRSYEQYF. CDR3 coding DNA: TGTGCCAGCAGTACTGTTATTAGATCCTACGAGCAGTACTTC.

A few counts support this clonotype. The chain joins TRBV7-3 to TRBJ2-7, with a weak D call TRBD2 (7 bases). The CDR3 runs 16 residues. Germline V gene sequence: CDR1 SGHTA, CDR2 FQGTGA. V was cut by 5 bases and J by 3 bases, with 20 bases left in between. This CDR3 is CASSPQGGESVYEQYF. CDR3 sequence (DNA): TGTGCCAGCAGCCCCCAAGGGGGGGAGTCAGTCTACGAGCAGTACTTC.

This clonotype turned up a few times. This rearrangement joins TRBV20-1 to TRBJ2-1; 10 bases are shared with TRBD2. This CDR3 region has 15 residues. Losses at the gene ends were 5 bases for V and 7 bases for J; bases not matched to a gene: 11. The V gene's germline CDR1 is DFQATT and CDR2 SNEGSKA (reference sequence). The CDR3 spells CSARGSSGGENEQFF. DNA for the CDR3: TGCAGTGCTCGGGGGTCTAGCGGGGGTGAGAATGAGCAGTTCTTC.

This clonotype was counted a few times. CDR3 amino acids: CASSYLRWGQLNTGELFF. DNA of the CDR3: TGTGCCAGCAGTTACTTACGCTGGGGACAGCTTAACACCGGGGAGCTGTTTTTT. This sequence joins TRBV6-5 and TRBJ2-2; 7 nucleotides agree with TRBD1. CDR3 length: 18 amino acids. Germline V gene sequence: CDR1 MNHEY, CDR2 SVGAGI. Trimming removed 1 base from V and 2 bases from J; junction bases left unmatched: 10.

The chain has TRBV12-3 or TRBV12-4 and TRBJ1-5; D perhaps matches TRBD1 (6 bases). V was shortened by 7 bases and J by 6 bases, with 16 bases between the two germline ends. This CDR3 contains 14 residues. The CDR3 region is CASTRGDRIQPQHF. In nucleotides, the CDR3 is TGTGCCAGCACGAGGGGAGACAGGATTCAGCCCCAGCATTTT.

This clonotype came up once. The chain has TRBV11-3 and TRBJ2-1, with TRBD2 matching over 9 bases. This CDR3 is 16 amino acids long. The ends lost 2 bases at V and 5 bases at J; junction bases unmatched: 7. Germline-derived CDR1 and CDR2 are SGHNT and YENEEA. CDR3 sequence: CASSLNLAGLNNEQFF. CDR3 bases: TGTGCCAGCAGCTTAAACCTAGCGGGATTAAACAATGAGCAGTTCTTC. Drawing the rest from reference TRBV11-3 and TRBJ2-1, the complete variable domain is EAGVVQSPRYKIIEKKQPVAFWCNPISGHNTLYWYLQNLGQGPELLIRYENEEAVDDSQLPKDRFSAERLKGVDSTLKIQPAELGDSAVYLCASSLNLAGLNNEQFFGPGTRLTVL.

The genes are TRBV5-8 and TRBJ1-4; no reliable D call. Germline lookup yields CDR1 SGHTS and CDR2 YDEGEE. The CDR3 extends over 15 amino acids. The V gene lost 4 bases and the J gene lost 0 bases, with 10 bases spanning the gap. This CDR3 is CASSAQGATNEKLFF. The CDR3 nucleotides read TGTGCCAGCAGCGCGCAAGGTGCAACTAATGAAAAACTGTTTTTT.

The J gene is TRBJ1-5, the V gene TRBV12-3 or TRBV12-4; TRBD1 aligns across 10 bases. V dropped 6 bases and J dropped 6; count of bases not matched to a gene: 17. The CDR3 length is 18 residues. CDR3 region: CASSQGPGQGSGSQPQHF. CDR3 DNA sequence: TGTGCCAGCAGCCAAGGGCCGGGACAGGGGTCGGGCAGTCAGCCCCAGCATTTT.

This clonotype showed up just a few times. The chain has TRBV19 and TRBJ2-1, with D possibly TRBD2 on 6 matching bases. Germline lookup yields CDR1 LNHDA and CDR2 SQIVND (reference sequence). The length of the CDR3 is 15 residues. V lost 3 bases to trimming and J lost 1 base, with 10 bases between them. DNA for the CDR3: TGTGCCAGTAGTATCTCGGGAGTTTCCTACAATGAGCAGTTCTTC. This codes for CASSISGVSYNEQFF.

Notes on this clonotype: This may arise from a read error, as a much more abundant clone is one base away. This rearrangement joins TRBV5-1 to TRBJ1-1; D remains unclear. This CDR3 comprises 16 residues. The germline gives CDR1 SGHRS, CDR2 YFSETQ. Trimming removed 0 bases at V and 0 bases at J, with 12 bases between. The CDR3 protein is CASSLGPGFMNTEAFF. The CDR3 nucleotides read TGCGCCAGCAGCTTGGGACCCGGCTTCATGAACACTGAAGCTTTCTTT.